This is a list of T cell receptor beta chains from one sample in a study of technical replicates of blood from several donors. The repertoire was sequenced with immunoSEQ multiplex PCR; TCRdb's copy has only in-frame clones and lacks some. The sample holds more than 75,000 clones, 92% seen once. Sequenced input: T cells isolated from PBMCs. The receptors here all came from a human donor in good health. Both conserved end residues are part of each CDR3. Each record gives: D gene, J gene, V gene, clone size, CDR3 protein, CDR3 DNA. A D gene is named only where the DNA matches it firmly. Rows may omit the clone size; those that give it use once, few, many or a size class.

D gene: TRBD1
J gene: TRBJ1-6
V gene: TRBV11-3
clone size: once
CDR3 protein: CASSLGTGGGYNSPLHF
CDR3 DNA: TGTGCCAGCAGCCTGGGGACAGGGGGCGGATATAATTCACCCCTCCACTTT

D gene: TRBD1
J gene: TRBJ1-1
V gene: TRBV4-1
clone size: once
CDR3 protein: CASSQGQGGAFF
CDR3 DNA: TGCGCCAGCAGCCAAGGACAGGGGGGAGCTTTCTTT

D gene: TRBD2
J gene: TRBJ2-3
V gene: TRBV13
clone size: NA
CDR3 protein: CASSLGLGGGGIDTQYF
CDR3 DNA: TGTGCCAGCAGCTTAGGCCTGGGCGGGGGGGGAATAGATACGCAGTATTTT

D gene: NA
J gene: TRBJ2-7
V gene: TRBV2
clone size: NA
CDR3 protein: CASTATLSSYEQYF
CDR3 DNA: TGTGCCAGCACTGCGACTCTCAGTTCCTACGAGCAGTACTTC

D gene: NA
J gene: TRBJ2-3
V gene: TRBV19
clone size: NA
CDR3 protein: CASSIRGADTQYF
CDR3 DNA: TGTGCCAGTAGTATAAGGGGCGCAGATACGCAGTATTTT

D gene: TRBD1
J gene: TRBJ1-5
V gene: TRBV27
clone size: NA
CDR3 protein: CASSGGPGGFNQPQHF
CDR3 DNA: TGTGCCAGCAGTGGGGGGCCAGGGGGCTTTAATCAGCCCCAGCATTTT

D gene: NA
J gene: TRBJ1-5
V gene: TRBV6-4
clone size: NA
CDR3 protein: CASSDWAGQPQHF
CDR3 DNA: TGTGCCAGCAGTGATTGGGCTGGACAGCCCCAGCATTTT

D gene: NA
J gene: TRBJ1-2
V gene: TRBV5-6
clone size: NA
CDR3 protein: CASSFGTAHGTLTF
CDR3 DNA: TGTGCCAGCAGCTTCGGGACTGCCCATGGAACGTTAACCTTC

D gene: TRBD2
J gene: TRBJ2-3
V gene: TRBV2
clone size: NA
CDR3 protein: CASTQAGSGSTDTQYF
CDR3 DNA: TGTGCCAGCACCCAAGCGGGTAGCGGGAGCACAGATACGCAGTATTTT

D gene: TRBD2
J gene: TRBJ2-1
V gene: TRBV11-2
clone size: NA
CDR3 protein: CASSLEAGVINEQFF
CDR3 DNA: TGTGCCAGCAGCTTAGAAGCGGGAGTGATCAATGAGCAGTTCTTC

D gene: NA
J gene: TRBJ1-5
V gene: TRBV6-4
clone size: NA
CDR3 protein: CASSDPPVKGDQPQHF
CDR3 DNA: TGTGCCAGCAGTGACCCCCCCGTAAAGGGGGATCAGCCCCAGCATTTT

D gene: NA
J gene: TRBJ2-7
V gene: TRBV14
clone size: NA
CDR3 protein: CASSQGWGDYEQYF
CDR3 DNA: TGTGCCAGCAGCCAAGGTTGGGGAGACTACGAGCAGTACTTC

D gene: NA
J gene: TRBJ1-2
V gene: TRBV4-1
clone size: NA
CDR3 protein: CASSQDPGKQDYTF
CDR3 DNA: TGCGCCAGCAGCCAAGATCCGGGGAAGCAAGACTACACCTTC

D gene: TRBD1
J gene: TRBJ1-2
V gene: TRBV6-5
clone size: once
CDR3 protein: CASSYMTGNGYTF
CDR3 DNA: TGTGCCAGCAGTTACATGACAGGGAATGGCTACACCTTC

D gene: TRBD2
J gene: TRBJ2-1
V gene: TRBV7-2
clone size: once
CDR3 protein: CASSNVGGSNYNEQFF
CDR3 DNA: TGTGCCAGCAGCAATGTGGGCGGGAGTAACTACAATGAGCAGTTCTTC

D gene: TRBD1
J gene: TRBJ2-7
V gene: TRBV19
clone size: NA
CDR3 protein: CASRDRGAISYEQYF
CDR3 DNA: TGTGCCAGTAGGGACAGGGGGGCGATTTCCTACGAGCAGTACTTC

D gene: NA
J gene: TRBJ1-5
V gene: TRBV19
clone size: NA
CDR3 protein: CASSIIFAGSNQPQHF
CDR3 DNA: TGTGCCAGTAGTATAATATTCGCTGGCAGCAATCAGCCCCAGCATTTT

D gene: NA
J gene: TRBJ1-2
V gene: TRBV5-1
clone size: NA
CDR3 protein: CASSPLPTPANYGYTF
CDR3 DNA: TGCGCCAGCAGCCCCCTCCCGACTCCCGCGAACTATGGCTACACCTTC

D gene: TRBD1
J gene: TRBJ2-7
V gene: TRBV27
clone size: NA
CDR3 protein: CASSLIANGDRGSDEQYF
CDR3 DNA: TGTGCCAGCAGTTTAATAGCGAATGGGGACAGGGGTTCTGACGAGCAGTACTTC

D gene: TRBD1
J gene: TRBJ1-3
V gene: TRBV7-9
clone size: NA
CDR3 protein: CASSSQGTGNTIYF
CDR3 DNA: TGTGCCAGCAGCTCACAGGGGACAGGAAACACCATATATTTT

D gene: NA
J gene: TRBJ1-5
V gene: TRBV23-1
clone size: NA
CDR3 protein: CASITTRENQPQHF
CDR3 DNA: TGCGCCAGCATTACGACACGGGAGAATCAGCCCCAGCATTTT

D gene: NA
J gene: TRBJ2-7
V gene: TRBV27
clone size: NA
CDR3 protein: CASSSKGLHSYEQYF
CDR3 DNA: TGTGCCAGCAGTTCAAAGGGACTTCACTCCTACGAGCAGTACTTC

D gene: NA
J gene: TRBJ1-4
V gene: TRBV18
clone size: NA
CDR3 protein: CASSENRDEKLFF
CDR3 DNA: TGTGCCAGCTCAGAGAACAGGGACGAAAAACTGTTTTTT

D gene: NA
J gene: TRBJ2-5
V gene: TRBV5-5
clone size: NA
CDR3 protein: CASSLARGEETQYF
CDR3 DNA: TGTGCCAGCAGCTTGGCCAGGGGGGAAGAGACCCAGTACTTC

D gene: TRBD1
J gene: TRBJ1-1
V gene: TRBV5-1
clone size: NA
CDR3 protein: CASSHGTGGANTEAFF
CDR3 DNA: TGCGCCAGCAGCCACGGGACAGGGGGCGCGAACACTGAAGCTTTCTTT

D gene: NA
J gene: TRBJ2-1
V gene: TRBV5-1
clone size: NA
CDR3 protein: CASSYRSGNNEQFF
CDR3 DNA: TGCGCCAGCAGCTACCGATCGGGAAACAATGAGCAGTTCTTC

D gene: NA
J gene: TRBJ1-2
V gene: TRBV4-1
clone size: NA
CDR3 protein: CASSQDPRGRYGYTF
CDR3 DNA: TGCGCCAGCAGCCAAGACCCCCGGGGTCGATATGGCTACACCTTC

D gene: NA
J gene: TRBJ2-7
V gene: TRBV18
clone size: few
CDR3 protein: CASSPPARDEQYF
CDR3 DNA: TGTGCCAGCTCACCACCCGCGAGGGACGAGCAGTACTTC

D gene: TRBD1
J gene: TRBJ2-2
V gene: TRBV19
clone size: NA
CDR3 protein: CASSSRGRGLTGELFF
CDR3 DNA: TGTGCCAGTAGTTCCCGAGGAAGGGGGCTCACCGGGGAGCTGTTTTTT

D gene: NA
J gene: TRBJ2-7
V gene: TRBV5-6
clone size: NA
CDR3 protein: CASRRAAGNEQYF
CDR3 DNA: TGTGCCAGCAGAAGAGCGGCGGGGAACGAGCAGTACTTC

D gene: NA
J gene: TRBJ2-7
V gene: TRBV5-1
clone size: NA
CDR3 protein: CASSPLVDSPHEQYF
CDR3 DNA: TGCGCCAGCAGCCCTCTGGTCGACAGTCCCCACGAGCAGTACTTC

D gene: TRBD1
J gene: TRBJ2-3
V gene: TRBV5-6
clone size: NA
CDR3 protein: CASSLRTGSTDTQYF
CDR3 DNA: TGTGCCAGCAGCTTGAGGACAGGGAGCACAGATACGCAGTATTTT

D gene: TRBD2
J gene: TRBJ2-2
V gene: TRBV9
clone size: NA
CDR3 protein: CASSVGLAGGPPNTGELFF
CDR3 DNA: TGTGCCAGCAGCGTAGGGCTAGCGGGGGGGCCCCCTAACACCGGGGAGCTGTTTTTT

D gene: NA
J gene: TRBJ2-1
V gene: TRBV7-9
clone size: NA
CDR3 protein: CASSISGNEQFF
CDR3 DNA: TGTGCCAGCAGCATAAGCGGGAATGAGCAGTTCTTC

D gene: NA
J gene: TRBJ1-3
V gene: TRBV19
clone size: NA
CDR3 protein: CASWTVLDTIYF
CDR3 DNA: TGTGCCAGTTGGACAGTTTTGGACACCATATATTTT

D gene: TRBD1
J gene: TRBJ2-7
V gene: TRBV27
clone size: NA
CDR3 protein: CASSFDRANEQYF
CDR3 DNA: TGTGCCAGCAGTTTTGACAGGGCGAACGAGCAGTACTTC

D gene: NA
J gene: TRBJ1-2
V gene: TRBV6-5
clone size: NA
CDR3 protein: CASRRQEANYGYTF
CDR3 DNA: TGTGCCAGCAGAAGACAGGAAGCTAACTATGGCTACACCTTC

D gene: TRBD1
J gene: TRBJ1-5
V gene: TRBV19
clone size: NA
CDR3 protein: CASSGTGTHQPQHF
CDR3 DNA: TGTGCCAGTAGCGGGACAGGGACTCATCAGCCCCAGCATTTT

D gene: TRBD1
J gene: TRBJ2-5
V gene: TRBV29-1
clone size: NA
CDR3 protein: CSVNRDSMYQETQYF
CDR3 DNA: TGCAGCGTCAACCGGGACAGCATGTACCAAGAGACCCAGTACTTC

D gene: TRBD1
J gene: TRBJ1-5
V gene: TRBV5-8
clone size: NA
CDR3 protein: CASSLPRDRLSYSNQPQHF
CDR3 DNA: TGTGCCAGCAGCTTGCCTCGGGACAGGCTGAGCTATAGCAATCAGCCCCAGCATTTT

D gene: NA
J gene: TRBJ2-1
V gene: TRBV5-1
clone size: NA
CDR3 protein: CASSLWTQGNEQFF
CDR3 DNA: TGCGCCAGCAGCCTCTGGACTCAGGGGAATGAGCAGTTCTTC

D gene: TRBD1
J gene: TRBJ2-1
V gene: TRBV15
clone size: NA
CDR3 protein: CATSRGGTGLYNEQFF
CDR3 DNA: TGTGCCACCAGCAGAGGAGGGACAGGGTTATACAATGAGCAGTTCTTC

D gene: NA
J gene: TRBJ2-3
V gene: TRBV5-4
clone size: NA
CDR3 protein: CASSLDYTDTQYF
CDR3 DNA: TGTGCCAGCAGCTTGGACTACACAGATACGCAGTATTTT

D gene: NA
J gene: TRBJ2-1
V gene: TRBV29-1
clone size: NA
CDR3 protein: CSVEDLGLWRNNEQFF
CDR3 DNA: TGCAGCGTTGAAGATCTCGGACTCTGGAGGAACAATGAGCAGTTCTTC

D gene: TRBD1
J gene: TRBJ1-1
V gene: TRBV5-6
clone size: NA
CDR3 protein: CASSLASRGVGTEAFF
CDR3 DNA: TGTGCCAGCAGCTTGGCCTCCAGGGGGGTCGGCACTGAAGCTTTCTTT

D gene: NA
J gene: TRBJ2-2
V gene: TRBV7-9
clone size: once
CDR3 protein: CASSLGRQNTGELFF
CDR3 DNA: TGTGCCAGCAGCCTGGGCAGGCAGAACACCGGGGAGCTGTTTTTT

D gene: TRBD2
J gene: TRBJ2-2
V gene: TRBV7-2
clone size: NA
CDR3 protein: CASSVSGTNTGELFF
CDR3 DNA: TGTGCCAGCAGCGTTAGCGGGACGAACACCGGGGAGCTGTTTTTT

D gene: NA
J gene: TRBJ1-1
V gene: TRBV4-2
clone size: few
CDR3 protein: CASSGSSTEAFF
CDR3 DNA: TGTGCCAGCAGCGGTTCGAGCACTGAAGCTTTCTTT

D gene: TRBD1
J gene: TRBJ1-2
V gene: TRBV6-1
clone size: NA
CDR3 protein: CASSGQGYGYTF
CDR3 DNA: TGTGCCAGCAGTGGACAGGGCTATGGCTACACCTTC

D gene: NA
J gene: TRBJ1-5
V gene: TRBV19
clone size: NA
CDR3 protein: CASSVRVDQPQHF
CDR3 DNA: TGTGCCAGTAGTGTCAGGGTGGATCAGCCCCAGCATTTT

D gene: NA
J gene: TRBJ2-3
V gene: TRBV5-6
clone size: NA
CDR3 protein: CASSFGERSTDTQYF
CDR3 DNA: TGTGCCAGCAGCTTCGGCGAGCGGAGCACAGATACGCAGTATTTT

D gene: TRBD1
J gene: TRBJ1-1
V gene: TRBV19
clone size: once
CDR3 protein: CASSPGQGHTEAFF
CDR3 DNA: TGTGCCAGTAGTCCGGGACAGGGGCACACTGAAGCTTTCTTT

D gene: NA
J gene: TRBJ2-7
V gene: TRBV7-7
clone size: NA
CDR3 protein: CASSLAESYEQYF
CDR3 DNA: TGTGCTAGCAGCTTGGCGGAGTCCTACGAGCAGTACTTC